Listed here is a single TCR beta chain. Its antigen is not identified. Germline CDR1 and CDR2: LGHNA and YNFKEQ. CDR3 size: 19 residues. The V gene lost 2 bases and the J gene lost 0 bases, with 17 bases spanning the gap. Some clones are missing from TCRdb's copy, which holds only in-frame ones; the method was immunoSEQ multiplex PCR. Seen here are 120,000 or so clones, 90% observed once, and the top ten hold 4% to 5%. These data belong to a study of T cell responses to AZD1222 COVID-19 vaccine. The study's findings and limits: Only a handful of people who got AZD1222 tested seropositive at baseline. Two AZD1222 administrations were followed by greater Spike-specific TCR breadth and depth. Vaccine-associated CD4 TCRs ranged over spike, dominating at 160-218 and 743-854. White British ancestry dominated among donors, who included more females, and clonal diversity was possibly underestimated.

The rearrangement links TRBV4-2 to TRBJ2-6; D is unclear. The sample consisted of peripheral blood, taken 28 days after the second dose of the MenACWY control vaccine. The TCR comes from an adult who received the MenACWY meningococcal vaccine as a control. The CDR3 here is CASSQPTGQDRSGANVLTF. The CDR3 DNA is TGTGCCAGCAGCCAACCCACGGGTCAGGACCGCTCTGGGGCCAACGTCCTGACTTTC.